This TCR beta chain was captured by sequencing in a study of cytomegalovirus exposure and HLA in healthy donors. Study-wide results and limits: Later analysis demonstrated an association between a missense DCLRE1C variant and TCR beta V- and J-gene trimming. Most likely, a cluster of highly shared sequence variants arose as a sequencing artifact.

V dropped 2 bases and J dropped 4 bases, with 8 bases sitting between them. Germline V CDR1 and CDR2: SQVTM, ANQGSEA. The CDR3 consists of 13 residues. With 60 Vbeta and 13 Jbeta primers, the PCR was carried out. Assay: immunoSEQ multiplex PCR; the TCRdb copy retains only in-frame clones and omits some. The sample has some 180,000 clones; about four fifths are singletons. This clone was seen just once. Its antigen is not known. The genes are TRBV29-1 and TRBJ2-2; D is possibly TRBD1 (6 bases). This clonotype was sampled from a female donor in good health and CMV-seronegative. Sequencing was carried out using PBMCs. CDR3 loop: CSVETGPTGELFF. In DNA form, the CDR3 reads TGCAGCGTTGAAACAGGGCCCACCGGGGAGCTGTTTTTT.